One sample yielded the 27 T cell receptor beta chains listed below, sequenced in a study of human T cells and chemical hapten exposure. Time point reported: patch test 1, 2 weeks after DPC sensitization. The treatment is: therapeutic diphenylcyclopropenone sensitization with weekly scalp DPC. From the RACE reads, TCRdb called clonotypes with MiXCR, one entry per CDR3 protein. The sample yields about 57,000 distinct CDR3 sequences, about 9.6% seen once. Sequenced here: whole blood, sampled in connection with sensitization to the hapten diphenylcyclopropenone (DPC). Every receptor here comes from a woman in her thirties or forties with alopecia areata. Some clones in this sample may be carry-over from other donors' samples.

This clonotype was picked up a small number of times. The chain uses TRBV6-1 and TRBJ2-5, with 7 bases aligning to TRBD1. This CDR3 region has 13 residues. The germline V gene has CDR1 MNHNS and CDR2 SASEGT. V lost 7 bases, J lost 5 bases, and 7 bases stayed unmatched. This CDR3 reads CASNGQDVETQYF. The CDR3 DNA reads TGTGCCAGCAATGGACAGGATGTGGAGACCCAGTACTTC.

This clonotype came up many times. CDR3 sequence: CASSFAGREETQYF. CDR3 in DNA: TGCGCCAGCAGCTTCGCGGGGCGGGAAGAGACCCAGTACTTC. The chain combines TRBV5-1 with TRBJ2-5; weak D call: TRBD2 (6 bases). This CDR3 is built from 14 residues. V shed 2 bases and J shed 3 bases, with 11 bases lying between them. Germline lookup yields CDR1 SGHRS and CDR2 YFSETQ.

The chain couples TRBV5-1 to TRBJ1-1, with unresolved D. The germline V gene has CDR1 SGHRS and CDR2 YFSETQ. The CDR3 length is 13 residues. The ends were cut back, 4 bases at V and 8 bases at J, with 15 bases in the middle. CDR3 DNA: TGCGCCAGCAGCCAAGCGGGAGCGGGAGAAGCTTTCTTT. It yields the protein CASSQAGAGEAFF.

In this sample, this clonotype turned up many times. CDR3: CASSQDFRDDTEAFF. Written as DNA, the CDR3 is TGTGCCAGCAGCCAAGATTTCAGGGACGACACTGAAGCTTTCTTT. The chain uses TRBV3-1 and TRBJ1-1, with D tentatively TRBD1 (5 bases). V lost 0 bases and J 3 bases, leaving 11 bases between the germline ends. The CDR3 contains 15 residues. Germline CDR1 and CDR2: LGHDT and YNNKEL (reference sequence).

The table lists this clonotype with a few counts. A junction end diverges from the germline sequence, so it may reflect a read error. The V call is TRBV10-3, the J call TRBJ2-2, with D tentatively TRBD2 (7 bases). There are 14 residues in the CDR3. Germline CDR1 reads ENHRY; CDR2 reads SYGVKD. This chain's CDR3 is CAAKGGTPIGALFF. The CDR3 DNA reads as TGTGCCGCGAAGGGGGGGACACCCATCGGGGCGCTGTTTTTT.

The table lists this clonotype with many counts. The J gene is TRBJ2-3, the V gene TRBV7-9; D is possibly TRBD1 (5 bases). Germline CDR1 SEHNR, CDR2 FQNEAQ (reference sequence). V lost 5 bases, J lost 0 bases, and 12 bases lay in between. The CDR3 extends over 15 amino acids. Written as DNA, the CDR3 is TGTGCCAGCAGCCGCTGGGGCGCTAGCACAGATACGCAGTATTTT. Translated, it gives CASSRWGASTDTQYF.

This clonotype was seen ten or more times. The V and J genes are TRBV5-1 and TRBJ2-7; D gene uncertain. The CDR3 contains 13 residues. The germline gives CDR1 SGHRS, CDR2 YFSETQ. Trimming cost V 3 bases and J 4 bases, with 11 bases left between them. CDR3 amino acids: CASSSTSAYEQYF. The CDR3 region has the DNA TGCGCCAGCAGCTCCACGAGTGCTTACGAGCAGTACTTC.

This clonotype occurred a few times. The chain uses TRBV9 and TRBJ2-1; 9 bases align to TRBD2. Germline V gene sequence: CDR1 SGDLS, CDR2 YYNGEE. The CDR3 is 17 amino acids. V trimming: 6 bases; J trimming: 0 bases; junction bases outside the gene matches: 10. CDR3: CASTGAGGLDSYNEQFF. The DNA for the CDR3 is TGTGCCAGCACCGGAGCGGGAGGCCTAGACTCCTACAATGAGCAGTTCTTC. The variable domain in full, with the rest retrieved from reference TRBV9 and TRBJ2-1, is DSGVTQTPKHLITATGQRVTLRCSPRSGDLSVYWYQQSLDQGLQFLIQYYNGEERAKGNILERFSAQQFPDLHSELNLSSLELGDSALYFCASTGAGGLDSYNEQFFGPGTRLTVL.

There are many counts of this clonotype. CDR3 DNA sequence: TGCGCCAGCAGACACGAATTCAGGAGGAGCTCCTATAATTCACCCCTCCACTTT. Protein product: CASRHEFRRSSYNSPLHF. The gene calls are TRBV4-1 and TRBJ1-6; D unresolved. Germline V gene sequence: CDR1 MGHRA, CDR2 YSYEKL. The length of the CDR3 is 18 residues. V was clipped by 6 bases and J by 0 bases, with 18 bases between them.

This clonotype was observed a few times. The chain couples TRBV30 to TRBJ2-1, with D tentatively TRBD1 (6 bases). Germline assignment: CDR1 GTSNPN and CDR2 SVGIG (reference sequence). This CDR3 has 11 residues. V was trimmed by 3 bases and J by 9 bases, leaving 9 bases between them. CDR3 nucleotides: TGTGCCTGGAGCCTGGGGGCTGAGCAGTTCTTC. This codes for CAWSLGAEQFF.

The chain joins TRBV10-3 to TRBJ2-1; 7 bases map to TRBD1. With 6 bases clipped from V and 9 bases from J, the junction kept 2 bases outside the gene matches. From germline, CDR1 is ENHRY and CDR2 SYGVKD. This CDR3 comprises 11 residues. CDR3 sequence (DNA): TGTGCCATCAGGACAGGGAGTGAGCAGTTCTTC. Protein product: CAIRTGSEQFF.

At least ten counts were recorded for this clonotype. This rearrangement joins TRBV5-1 to TRBJ1-2; 9 bases are a match to TRBD1. CDR1 SGHRS and CDR2 YFSETQ come from the germline V gene. This CDR3 has 15 residues. V dropped 5 bases and J dropped 4; count of bases not matched to a gene: 9. CDR3 region: CASSLTGGVGYGYTF. CDR3 sequence (DNA): TGCGCCAGCAGTCTTACAGGGGGCGTCGGCTATGGCTACACCTTC.

At least ten counts were recorded for this clonotype. The chain couples TRBV3-1 to TRBJ1-4, with unresolved D. The CDR3 extends over 13 amino acids. V lost 6 bases and J 5 bases, leaving 10 bases between the germline ends. Germline V lookup: CDR1 LGHDT, CDR2 YNNKEL (reference sequence). The CDR3 DNA is TGTGCCAGCAGAGAACAGATGAATGAAAAACTGTTTTTT. Protein sequence: CASREQMNEKLFF.

This clonotype has just a few counts. This chain uses TRBV2 with TRBJ1-6, with 7 bases aligning to TRBD1. The CDR3 contains 15 residues. Per the germline V gene, CDR1 is SNHLY and CDR2 is FYNNEI. V shed 2 bases and J 7 bases; nucleotides not matched to a gene: 5. The CDR3 loop is CASSESTGRNSPLHF. The CDR3 DNA is TGTGCCAGCAGTGAATCGACAGGGAGGAATTCACCCCTCCACTTT.

This clonotype was picked up a small number of times. CDR3 bases: TGTGCCAGCAGCTTGGAGGGCGGGGGGTCCACACAGCCCCAGTACTTC. Its protein is CASSLEGGGSTQPQYF. The gene calls are TRBV5-4 and TRBJ2-5, with 8 bases fitting TRBD2. With 0 bases clipped from V and 9 bases from J, the junction kept 13 bases outside the gene matches. CDR3 length equals 16 residues. Germline V CDR1 and CDR2: SGHNT, YYREEE (reference sequence).

This chain uses TRBV29-1 with TRBJ2-1; no clear D gene. The CDR3 is 12 residues long. V was shortened by 0 bases and J by 7 bases, with 7 bases between the two germline ends. Germline CDR1 and CDR2: SQVTM and ANQGSEA. As DNA, the CDR3 is TGCAGCGTTGAAGATACCGAAAATGAGCAGTTCTTC. Its translation: CSVEDTENEQFF.

This clonotype came up many times. The V call is TRBV13, the J call TRBJ2-2; 8 bases line up with TRBD1. The V segment lost 4 bases and the J segment 0 bases; nucleotides outside the gene matches: 4. Germline V gene data show CDR1 as PRHDT and CDR2 as FYEKMQ (reference sequence). This CDR3 has 16 residues. CDR3 sequence (DNA): TGTGCCAGCAGCTCTTGGACAGGGTCGAACACCGGGGAGCTGTTTTTT. Protein product: CASSSWTGSNTGELFF.

Ten or more counts support this clonotype. This chain connects TRBV4-2 to TRBJ2-7; D unclear. The CDR3 totals 13 residues. CDR1 is LGHNA and CDR2 is YNFKEQ in the germline V gene. Trimming removed 0 bases at V and 1 base at J, with 4 bases between. This CDR3 is CASSQERSYEQYF. The CDR3 DNA follows: TGTGCCAGCAGCCAAGAGCGGTCCTACGAGCAGTACTTC.

This clonotype showed up many times. CDR3 sequence (DNA): TGCGCCAGCAGCCAGGGTCGGACCCGCTCCTATAATTCACCCCTCCACTTT. Residues: CASSQGRTRSYNSPLHF. The chain joins TRBV4-1 to TRBJ1-6; no clear D. V lost 3 bases and J lost 0, with 12 bases in between. Germline V gives CDR1 MGHRA, CDR2 YSYEKL. CDR3 length: 17 residues.

This clonotype was detected many times. The chain employs TRBV14 and TRBJ1-2; D is possibly TRBD1 (5 bases). V was shortened by 4 bases and J by 6 bases, with 18 bases between the two germline ends. The CDR3 extends over 15 amino acids. Germline CDR1 is SGHDN and CDR2 is FVKESK. CDR3 region: CASSLGGDYLHGYTF. In DNA form, the CDR3 reads TGTGCCAGCAGCCTCGGGGGGGACTATCTTCATGGCTACACCTTC. Complete variable domain (other parts from reference TRBV14 and TRBJ1-2): EAGVTQFPSHSVIEKGQTVTLRCDPISGHDNLYWYRRVMGKEIKFLLHFVKESKQDESGMPNNRFLAERTGGTYSTLKVQPAELEDSGVYFCASSLGGDYLHGYTFGSGTRLTVV.

In its sample, this clonotype was seen a few times. The chain employs TRBV7-2 and TRBJ2-5; 9 bases map to TRBD2. The germline CDR1 and CDR2 sequences are SGHTA and FQGNSA. This CDR3 region has 16 residues. Trimming removed 5 bases from V and 5 bases from J; junction bases left unmatched: 12. CDR3 nucleotide sequence: TGTGCCAGCAGCCCCCCTCAGCGGGGGGCGGGGGAGACCCAGTACTTC. The encoded protein is CASSPPQRGAGETQYF.

This clonotype was picked up a small number of times. The rearrangement uses TRBV9 and TRBJ1-2; D gene unclear. The CDR3 runs to 13 residues. Germline V gene sequence: CDR1 SGDLS, CDR2 YYNGEE. The germline V and J ends were trimmed by 0 bases and 5 bases, with 8 bases remaining between them. The CDR3 nucleotides read TGTGCCAGCAGCGTAGGTACAGATTATGGCTACACCTTC. Translation gives CASSVGTDYGYTF. The full variable domain, rest sourced from reference TRBV9 and TRBJ1-2, is DSGVTQTPKHLITATGQRVTLRCSPRSGDLSVYWYQQSLDQGLQFLIQYYNGEERAKGNILERFSAQQFPDLHSELNLSSLELGDSALYFCASSVGTDYGYTFGSGTRLTVV.

This clonotype was counted at least ten times. V and J are TRBV5-1 and TRBJ1-2; 7 nucleotides line up with TRBD1. The germline V gene has CDR1 SGHRS and CDR2 YFSETQ. The junction had 10 bases not matched to a gene; V was cut back by 4 bases and J by 7 bases. The CDR3 runs 14 residues. The CDR3 is CASSRGTASIGYTF. The CDR3 DNA follows: TGCGCCAGCAGCAGGGGGACAGCCAGTATTGGCTACACCTTC.

This clonotype was picked up many times. The chain couples TRBV7-2 to TRBJ2-7; 9 bases fit TRBD1. From germline, CDR1 is SGHTA and CDR2 FQGNSA. The CDR3 has 15 residues. V lost 1 base and J lost 5; bases outside the gene matches: 6. This CDR3 reads CASSLGRTGADEQYF. CDR3 sequence (DNA): TGTGCCAGCAGCTTAGGACGGACAGGGGCGGACGAGCAGTACTTC.

This clonotype showed up just a few times. The chain couples TRBV6-5 to TRBJ2-5; 9 bases match TRBD1. The CDR3 sequence is 14 residues long. The germline CDR1 and CDR2 sequences are MNHEY and SVGAGI. Trimming at V came to 2 bases and at J to 4 bases, leaving 2 bases not matched to a gene. CDR3 sequence (DNA): TGTGCCAGCAGTTACCGGACAGGGGCAGAGACCCAGTACTTC. Protein: CASSYRTGAETQYF.

This clonotype was recorded at least ten times. The rearrangement joins TRBV20-1 to TRBJ1-1; 9 bases are shared with TRBD1. This CDR3 region has 17 residues. CDR1 is DFQATT and CDR2 is SNEGSKA in the germline V gene (reference sequence). Germline trimming cut 3 bases from V and 0 bases from J; bases unmatched to any gene: 11. The CDR3 protein is CSASRSRTGAMNTEAFF. Here the CDR3 DNA reads TGCAGTGCTAGTAGAAGCCGGACAGGGGCGATGAACACTGAAGCTTTCTTT.

This clonotype was counted at least ten times. The V gene is TRBV11-2, the J gene TRBJ2-1; D gene uncertain. V shed 1 base and J shed 4 bases, with 8 bases lying between them. The CDR3 runs to 14 residues. CDR1 is SGHAT and CDR2 is FQNNGV in the germline V gene. Here the CDR3 DNA reads TGTGCCAGCAGCTTAGTTTCCCGTTACAATGAGCAGTTCTTC. This gives the protein CASSLVSRYNEQFF.